The T cell receptor beta chain described here comes from a study of tumor and adjacent non-tumor tissue in lung cancer. The CDR3 contains 14 residues. Germline assignment: CDR1 LGHNA and CDR2 YNFKEQ. A modified ARM-PCR protocol with three rounds of nested PCR amplified TCRbeta. From the multiplex PCR reads, TCRdb called clonotypes with MiXCR, one entry per CDR3 protein. Of about 120,000 distinct CDR3 sequences in the sample, 84% were seen once. About this clonotype: Its antigen is undetermined. A read error may produce the germline difference seen at one junction end.

Study-wide points: Tumor tissue had significantly higher TCR diversity than normal lung. Normal lung showed higher cumulative top 100 clone frequency than tumor.

This sample's RNA came from whole unsorted tissue. This receptor was obtained from a man in his 70s with non-small cell lung cancer. Sequencing was carried out using lung tumor tissue. The rearrangement joins TRBV4-2 to TRBJ2-7, with D perhaps matching TRBD2 (5 bases). The CDR3 loop is CVSSQGRGLYKQYF. The CDR3, as DNA: TGTGTCAGCAGCCAAGGACGGGGTCTCTACAAGCAGTACTTC.